The 19 T cell receptor beta chains in this list originate from one sample, sequenced in a study of shared clonotypes between healthy human individuals. Clones were sequenced by immunoSEQ multiplex PCR, and TCRdb holds only the in-frame ones, with some missing. The sample carries about 1.4 million clones, roughly 96% recorded once. Sequenced input: naive CD4+ T cells sorted from blood. Subset here: CD45RA+ positively selected. Receptors originate from a man between 25 and 39 years old in good health.

The rearrangement uses TRBV27 and TRBJ2-1; D unresolved. Germline V CDR1 and CDR2: MNHEY, SMNVEV (reference sequence). Trimming took 5 bases from V and 5 from J, leaving 16 bases between them. The CDR3 is 15 amino acids. The CDR3 sequence: CASSIRHPLNNEQFF. The DNA of the CDR3 is TGTGCCAGCAGTATCAGGCACCCACTTAACAATGAGCAGTTCTTC.

The chain employs TRBV15 and TRBJ2-7, with TRBD1 as a possible D gene (6 bases). The germline V and J ends were trimmed by 2 bases and 1 base, with 21 bases remaining between them. The CDR3 has 18 residues. The germline V gene has CDR1 LNHNV and CDR2 YYDKDF (reference sequence). This CDR3 reads CATSRWSSDRFVSYEQYF. The CDR3 coding sequence is TGTGCCACCAGCAGATGGTCTTCCGACAGGTTCGTTTCCTACGAGCAGTACTTC.

The chain carries TRBV19 and TRBJ2-1; TRBD1 is a possible D gene (5 bases). V lost 3 bases and J 7 bases, leaving 13 bases between the germline ends. From germline, CDR1 is LNHDA and CDR2 SQIVND (reference sequence). The CDR3 loop spans 14 amino acids. The CDR3 sequence: CASSISGLGNEQFF. For the CDR3, the DNA is TGTGCCAGTAGTATTTCAGGGCTCGGAAATGAGCAGTTCTTC.

The chain couples TRBV28 to TRBJ2-1, with TRBD2 identical over 13 bases. The junction had 10 bases not matched to a gene; V was cut back by 3 bases and J by 8 bases. Germline CDR1 reads MDHEN; CDR2 reads SYDVKM. CDR3 length equals 17 residues. As DNA, the CDR3 is TGTGCCAGCAGTTTGATGAGGACTAGCGGGAGTAGGGATGAGCAGTTCTTC. Residues: CASSLMRTSGSRDEQFF.

The CDR3 sequence is CASSLSGTAREKLFF. CDR3 nucleotide sequence: TGCGCCAGCAGCTTGTCCGGGACAGCGAGAGAAAAACTGTTTTTT. The genes are TRBV5-1 and TRBJ1-4; TRBD1 aligns across 7 bases. The CDR3 is 15 amino acids. The V gene's germline CDR1 is SGHRS and CDR2 YFSETQ. With V trimmed by 1 base and J by 8 bases, 8 bases remained unmatched.

V usage is TRBV28 and J usage is TRBJ2-7; D unresolved. With 4 bases removed from V and 3 bases from J, the gap between germline ends came to 13 bases. This CDR3 has 14 residues. The germline gives CDR1 MDHEN, CDR2 SYDVKM. The CDR3 coding sequence is TGTGCCAGCAGTTCTCCGGGCACCAACTACGAGCAGTACTTC. Translation: CASSSPGTNYEQYF.

For the CDR3, the DNA is TGTGCCAGCAGCTTAATGGGAAGCACAGATACGCAGTATTTT. This sequence encodes CASSLMGSTDTQYF. This sequence joins TRBV7-3 and TRBJ2-3; D is unresolved. From germline, CDR1 is SGHTA and CDR2 FQGTGA. V gave up 1 base and J gave up 0 bases, with 5 bases separating them. The CDR3 is made up of 14 amino acids.

A note on this clone: Distinct nucleotide sequences in the sample also encode this CDR3. This chain links TRBV5-1 with TRBJ1-3; D might be TRBD1 (5 bases). V lost 3 bases, J lost 0 bases, and 7 bases lay in between. The CDR3 length is 14 residues. CDR1 SGHRS and CDR2 YFSETQ come from the germline V gene. This chain's CDR3 is CASSSQGSGNTIYF. The DNA of the CDR3 is TGCGCCAGCAGCTCCCAGGGCTCTGGAAACACCATATATTTT.

The V gene is TRBV4-3, the J gene TRBJ1-2, with D uncertain. Germline V CDR1 and CDR2: LGHNA, YSLEER. V lost 2 bases, J lost 8 bases, and 12 bases lay in between. CDR3 size: 13 residues. DNA for the CDR3: TGCGCCAGCAGCCAACTCGTAACTCAGGGCTACACCTTC. Its translation: CASSQLVTQGYTF.

The V gene is TRBV7-6, the J gene TRBJ1-3, with 7 bases that match TRBD1. J gave up 1 base and V 0 bases, and 3 bases lay outside the gene matches. The CDR3 loop spans 16 amino acids. Per the germline V gene, CDR1 is SGHVS and CDR2 is FNYEAQ. The CDR3 sequence: CASSLAGRGSGNTIYF. CDR3 bases: TGTGCCAGCAGCTTAGCGGGCAGGGGGTCTGGAAACACCATATATTTT.

The chain joins TRBV6-6 to TRBJ2-3, with D unresolved. V was clipped by 0 bases and J by 2 bases, with 6 bases between them. Germline lookup yields CDR1 MNHNY and CDR2 SVGAGI (reference sequence). CDR3 size: 14 residues. As DNA, the CDR3 is TGTGCCAGCAGTTACTCGAAATTCACAGATACGCAGTATTTT. Its translation is CASSYSKFTDTQYF.

The chain has TRBV28 and TRBJ2-1; tentative D call: TRBD2 (6 bases). The length of the CDR3 is 15 residues. The V end was cut by 8 bases, the J end by 2 bases, with 16 bases between. The germline CDR1 and CDR2 sequences are MDHEN and SYDVKM. The DNA for the CDR3 is TGTGCCAGCCGACGACAACCGGGGGCCTACAATGAGCAGTTCTTC. Protein sequence: CASRRQPGAYNEQFF.

V usage is TRBV4-1 and J usage is TRBJ2-7, with 9 bases matching TRBD2. The CDR3 spans 17 residues. In germline, CDR1 is MGHRA, CDR2 YSYEKL. V shed 3 bases and J 0 bases; nucleotides not matched to a gene: 9. The CDR3 region is CASSQAGGEWSSYEQYF. CDR3 bases: TGCGCCAGCAGCCAGGCGGGGGGGGAGTGGAGCTCCTACGAGCAGTACTTC.

The chain recombines TRBV9 with TRBJ2-2, with D unresolved. Germline lookup yields CDR1 SGDLS and CDR2 YYNGEE. Trimming took off 0 bases at V and 6 bases at J, with 9 bases between the two ends. The CDR3 length is 14 residues. The CDR3 bases are TGTGCCAGCAGCGTAGCCCGAGTGGCCGGGGAGCTGTTTTTT. Amino acid sequence: CASSVARVAGELFF.

The chain uses TRBV7-2 and TRBJ2-7, with D possibly TRBD2 on 6 matching bases. Germline lookup yields CDR1 SGHTA and CDR2 FQGNSA. V lost 1 base, J lost 0 bases, and 7 bases lay in between. This CDR3 spans 14 amino acids. As DNA, the CDR3 is TGTGCCAGCAGCTTAGGCGGGGACTCCTACGAGCAGTACTTC. Protein product: CASSLGGDSYEQYF.

The chain combines TRBV9 with TRBJ1-1; tentatively, D is TRBD1 (6 bases). The V end was cut by 4 bases, the J end by 0 bases, with 16 bases between. The CDR3 runs 16 residues. The V gene's germline CDR1 is SGDLS and CDR2 YYNGEE. The CDR3 spells CASSPRPGQMNTEAFF. CDR3 DNA: TGTGCCAGCAGCCCGAGACCCGGACAGATGAACACTGAAGCTTTCTTT.

For the CDR3, the DNA is TGTGCCAGCAGTCCCGATCGGAGGTTGAACACCGGGGAGCTGTTTTTT. Translation: CASSPDRRLNTGELFF. The chain has TRBV28 and TRBJ2-2; tentatively, D is TRBD2 (5 bases). This CDR3 spans 16 amino acids. V was shortened by 5 bases and J by 1 base, with 14 bases between the two germline ends. Germline assignment: CDR1 MDHEN and CDR2 SYDVKM.

The chain recombines TRBV15 with TRBJ2-6; tentative D call: TRBD2 (5 bases). The CDR3 has 13 amino acids. Germline V gene data show CDR1 as LNHNV and CDR2 as YYDKDF (reference sequence). V was trimmed by 6 bases and J by 3 bases, leaving 6 bases between them. The CDR3 bases are TGTGCCACCAGGGCGGGTGGGGCCAACGTCCTGACTTTC. It specifies CATRAGGANVLTF.

The rearrangement uses TRBV19 and TRBJ2-7; TRBD1 matches at 7 bases. From germline, CDR1 is LNHDA and CDR2 SQIVND (reference sequence). CDR3 length: 11 residues. After removal of 7 bases from V and 3 bases from J, the junction contained 0 bases not matched to a gene. The CDR3 DNA sequence: TGTGCCAGTACAGGGGGCTACGAGCAGTACTTC. It encodes CASTGGYEQYF. The variable domain in full, completed from reference TRBV19 and TRBJ2-7, reads DGGITQSPKYLFRKEGQNVTLSCEQNLNHDAMYWYRQDPGQGLRLIYYSQIVNDFQKGDIAEGYSVSREKKESFPLTVTSAQKNPTAFYLCASTGGYEQYFGPGTRLTVT.